Each of the 24 T cell receptor beta chains below was sequenced from the same sample in a study of T-cell memory formation after mild COVID-19. TCRdb processed the 5' RACE reads anew with MiXCR; each CDR3 protein has one entry. The repertoire consists of roughly 480,000 distinct CDR3 sequences, with nearly 25% occurring once and the leading ten covering around 13%. The sample taken for sequencing was PBMCs or a T cell subset sorted from them (not recorded which). These receptors originate from an adult woman who had mild COVID-19 (a few samples of this study predate the infection). Cell type and time point are not known.

In this sample, this clonotype turned up a few times. The chain employs TRBV5-1 and TRBJ2-3; 9 bases line up with TRBD2. The CDR3 totals 17 residues. The germline V gene encodes CDR1 SGHRS and CDR2 YFSETQ. J was trimmed by 5 bases and V by 0 bases; bases with no gene match: 10. CDR3 protein: CASSLVGTSNSGDTQYF. In nucleotides, the CDR3 is TGCGCCAGCAGCTTGGTTGGGACTAGCAACTCGGGAGATACGCAGTATTTT.

The chain recombines TRBV30 with TRBJ2-3, with 7 bases matching TRBD1. In germline, CDR1 is GTSNPN, CDR2 SVGIG (reference sequence). The CDR3 length is 17 residues. The V and J ends lost 3 bases and 3 bases, in that order; junction bases with no gene match: 15. DNA for the CDR3: TGTGCCTGGAGCGAACCTTACCAGGTACAGGGGACAGATACGCAGTATTTT. Encoded protein: CAWSEPYQVQGTDTQYF.

The V and J genes are TRBV5-6 and TRBJ2-7, with D maybe TRBD2 (5 bases). Germline V gene lookup returns CDR1 SGHDT and CDR2 YYEEEE. The ends were cut back, 4 bases at V and 4 bases at J, with 9 bases in the middle. The CDR3 consists of 12 residues. The CDR3 DNA sequence: TGTGCCAGCAGCGAGCGGCTATACGAGCAGTACTTC. It translates to CASSERLYEQYF.

This clonotype was counted only a few times. This sequence joins TRBV6-5 and TRBJ2-2; 9 bases line up with TRBD1. Germline V gene sequence: CDR1 MNHEY, CDR2 SVGAGI. This CDR3 has 14 residues. With 6 bases clipped from V and 7 bases from J, the junction kept 6 bases outside the gene matches. The CDR3 sequence is CASRRQGGSGELFF. In nucleotides, the CDR3 is TGTGCCAGCAGGCGACAGGGGGGGAGCGGGGAGCTGTTTTTT.

This chain connects TRBV15 to TRBJ1-2, with TRBD1 as a possible D gene (5 bases). The CDR3 consists of 14 residues. The ends were cut back, 3 bases at V and 5 bases at J, with 13 bases in the middle. The V gene's germline CDR1 is LNHNV and CDR2 YYDKDF (reference sequence). The DNA of the CDR3 is TGTGCCACCAGCAGTCAGAGGGGCGGTTATGGCTACACCTTC. It translates to CATSSQRGGYGYTF. Complete variable domain (other parts from reference TRBV15 and TRBJ1-2): DAMVIQNPRYQVTQFGKPVTLSCSQTLNHNVMYWYQQKSSQAPKLLFHYYDKDFNNEADTPDNFQSRRPNTSFCFLDIRSPGLGDTAMYLCATSSQRGGYGYTFGSGTRLTVV.

V is TRBV6-5 and J is TRBJ1-2; 9 bases match TRBD1. The germline CDR1 and CDR2 sequences are MNHEY and SVGAGI. The CDR3 extends over 13 amino acids. The V gene end was trimmed by 6 bases and the J gene end by 6 bases; junction bases not matched to a gene: 5. The CDR3 here is CASRPGQGDGYTF. The CDR3 DNA follows: TGTGCCAGCAGACCGGGACAGGGAGATGGCTACACCTTC.

The chain employs TRBV7-2 and TRBJ2-5; D remains ambiguous. Trimming took 5 bases from V and 2 from J, leaving 12 bases between them. From germline, CDR1 is SGHTA and CDR2 FQGNSA. CDR3 length: 14 amino acids. For the CDR3, the DNA is TGTGCCAGCAGCCCGAGTCGTTCACAAGAGACCCAGTACTTC. Amino acid sequence: CASSPSRSQETQYF.

This chain uses TRBV25-1 with TRBJ2-2; 10 bases fit TRBD2. The CDR3 is made up of 20 amino acids. With 1 base clipped from V and 2 bases from J, the junction kept 13 bases outside the gene matches. Germline lookup yields CDR1 MGHDK and CDR2 SYGVNS. CDR3 nucleotide sequence: TGTGCCAGCAGTGAATTCTTTTTCCTAACTAGCGGGGAAAACACCGGGGAGCTGTTTTTT. It specifies CASSEFFFLTSGENTGELFF.

The table lists this clonotype with a few counts. The chain carries TRBV25-1 and TRBJ1-5; 7 positions agree with TRBD1. The germline gives CDR1 MGHDK, CDR2 SYGVNS. V lost 3 bases, J lost 6 bases, and 5 bases stayed unmatched. The length of the CDR3 is 14 residues. The chain's CDR3 is CASSETGFGQPQHF. CDR3 bases: TGTGCCAGCAGTGAGACAGGGTTTGGTCAGCCCCAGCATTTT. Combining the CDR3 with reference TRBV25-1 and TRBJ1-5 gives the whole variable domain EADIYQTPRYLVIGTGKKITLECSQTMGHDKMYWYQQDPGMELHLIHYSYGVNSTEKGDLSSESTVSRIRTEHFPLTLESARPSHTSQYLCASSETGFGQPQHFGDGTRLSIL.

The chain has TRBV4-2 and TRBJ2-5; D ambiguous. The ends were cut back, 2 bases at V and 1 base at J, with 14 bases in the middle. The CDR3 sequence is 16 residues long. Germline V gives CDR1 LGHNA, CDR2 YNFKEQ. CDR3 nucleotides: TGTGCCAGCAGCCAACTTAAGGTTCGGCCCCAAGAGACCCAGTACTTC. Its translation is CASSQLKVRPQETQYF.

This clonotype occurred a few times. The chain recombines TRBV12-3 or TRBV12-4 with TRBJ2-7; the D call may be TRBD1 or TRBD2 (6 bases each). V lost 2 bases and J 3 bases, leaving 14 bases between the germline ends. This CDR3 region has 15 residues. CDR3 DNA sequence: TGTGCCAGCAGTTTACGTCGGGGGCCGGGCTACGAGCAGTACTTC. It yields the protein CASSLRRGPGYEQYF.

The chain employs TRBV7-8 and TRBJ1-1; tentatively, D is TRBD1 (5 bases). CDR3 size: 15 residues. Germline CDR1 reads SGHVS; CDR2 reads FQNEAQ. Trimming left V 5 bases short and J 1 base short, with 14 bases between. Written as DNA, the CDR3 is TGTGCCAGCAGCCGACCCAGGGCTCCGAACACTGAAGCTTTCTTT. Its protein is CASSRPRAPNTEAFF.

The sample holds a few counts of this clonotype. The chain combines TRBV19 with TRBJ2-5; 13 nucleotides agree with TRBD2. CDR1 LNHDA and CDR2 SQIVND come from the germline V gene (reference sequence). The CDR3 covers 16 residues. With 5 bases clipped from V and 5 bases from J, the junction kept 8 bases outside the gene matches. CDR3 region: CASSVRTSGSYETQYF. The CDR3 DNA reads TGTGCCAGTAGTGTCCGGACTAGCGGGAGTTATGAGACCCAGTACTTC. Full variable domain (remainder filled in from reference TRBV19 and TRBJ2-5): DGGITQSPKYLFRKEGQNVTLSCEQNLNHDAMYWYRQDPGQGLRLIYYSQIVNDFQKGDIAEGYSVSREKKESFPLTVTSAQKNPTAFYLCASSVRTSGSYETQYFGPGTRLLVL.

This clonotype was seen more than once but under ten times. The chain uses TRBV6-2 or TRBV6-3 and TRBJ2-3; 15 bases agree with TRBD2. Trimming cost V 2 bases and J 3 bases; bases outside gene matches: 3. The CDR3 runs 17 residues. In germline, CDR1 is MNHEY, CDR2 SVGEGT. The CDR3 here is CASSYPGLAGGTDTQYF. For the CDR3, the DNA is TGTGCCAGCAGTTACCCGGGACTAGCGGGAGGTACAGATACGCAGTATTTT.

This rearrangement joins TRBV24-1 to TRBJ2-3; D is uncertain. This CDR3 comprises 11 residues. The V end lost 5 bases, the J end lost 6 bases, and 5 bases lay between the germline ends. CDR1 and CDR2 (germline): KGHDR, SFDVKD. CDR3 nucleotide sequence: TGTGCCACCAGTGGGGTGGATACGCAGTATTTT. Its translation: CATSGVDTQYF.

The V and J genes are TRBV30 and TRBJ1-1, with 7 positions matching TRBD1. V was pared by 0 bases and J by 5 bases, with 6 bases of the junction left unmatched. Germline loops: CDR1 GTSNPN, CDR2 SVGIG (reference sequence). The CDR3 runs 14 residues. The CDR3 protein is CAWSVPGGVTEAFF. The DNA for the CDR3 is TGTGCCTGGAGTGTACCAGGGGGGGTGACTGAAGCTTTCTTT.

This clonotype was counted many times. CDR3 DNA: TGTGCCAGCAGTTCGACAGGCTATGGCTACACCTTC. Amino acids: CASSSTGYGYTF. The chain recombines TRBV12-3 or TRBV12-4 with TRBJ1-2, with D perhaps TRBD1 (6 bases). With 4 bases removed from V and 4 bases from J, the gap between germline ends came to 7 bases. This CDR3 comprises 12 residues.

This clonotype has only a few counts. The J gene is TRBJ2-7, the V gene TRBV10-3; the D gene is possibly TRBD1 (6 bases). The germline V and J ends were trimmed by 5 bases and 6 bases, with 11 bases remaining between them. CDR3 length equals 12 residues. Looked up from germline, CDR1 is ENHRY and CDR2 is SYGVKD. As DNA, the CDR3 is TGTGCCATCAGTCTTCAGGGGCGCGAGCAGTACTTC. Its translation: CAISLQGREQYF.

The CDR3 DNA sequence: TGTGCCAGCAGCCAATCCGCCAGGACAGGGTCCACTGAAGCTTTCTTT. Translation: CASSQSARTGSTEAFF. The gene calls are TRBV4-2 and TRBJ1-1, with 8 bases lining up with TRBD1. J was trimmed by 4 bases and V by 2 bases; bases with no gene match: 9. The CDR3 runs 16 residues. Germline V gene data show CDR1 as LGHNA and CDR2 as YNFKEQ.

The rearrangement links TRBV6-2 or TRBV6-3 to TRBJ2-7; D may be TRBD1 or TRBD2 (5 bases each). Trimming pared 7 bases from V and 4 bases from J, leaving 11 bases between. Germline CDR1 and CDR2: MNHEY and SVGEGT. CDR3 length: 12 amino acids. As DNA, the CDR3 is TGTGCCAGCACGGGGACGTTGTACGAGCAGTACTTC. Residues: CASTGTLYEQYF.

The gene calls are TRBV7-3 and TRBJ2-3; D possibly matches TRBD1 or TRBD2 (5 bases each). The V gene's germline CDR1 is SGHTA and CDR2 FQGTGA. The CDR3 spans 16 residues. V was trimmed by 4 bases and J by 0 bases, leaving 14 bases between them. CDR3 protein: CASSSTPGLSTDTQYF. Written as DNA, the CDR3 is TGTGCCAGCAGCTCTACCCCGGGGCTAAGCACAGATACGCAGTATTTT.

This sequence joins TRBV9 and TRBJ2-7; 8 bases match TRBD2. After removal of 2 bases from V and 6 bases from J, the junction contained 10 bases not matched to a gene. The CDR3 runs 15 residues. The germline V gene encodes CDR1 SGDLS and CDR2 YYNGEE. CDR3 region: CASSVAGTSGSEQYF. The CDR3 DNA reads TGTGCCAGCAGCGTCGCCGGGACTAGTGGGTCCGAGCAGTACTTC. Together with reference TRBV9 and TRBJ2-7, the CDR3 gives the full variable domain: DSGVTQTPKHLITATGQRVTLRCSPRSGDLSVYWYQQSLDQGLQFLIQYYNGEERAKGNILERFSAQQFPDLHSELNLSSLELGDSALYFCASSVAGTSGSEQYFGPGTRLTVT.

The gene calls are TRBV20-1 and TRBJ2-4, with D unclear. V lost 0 bases and J 9 bases, leaving 6 bases between the germline ends. Germline values: CDR1 DFQATT, CDR2 SNEGSKA (reference sequence). The CDR3 extends over 11 amino acids. The CDR3 coding sequence is TGCAGTGCTAGAGAATGGGGCATTCAGTACTTC. It is translated as CSAREWGIQYF.

The chain carries TRBV4-1 and TRBJ1-1, with TRBD1 matching over 7 bases. Losses at the gene ends were 4 bases for V and 2 bases for J; bases not matched to a gene: 7. Germline CDR1 and CDR2: MGHRA and YSYEKL. This CDR3 region has 15 residues. This CDR3 is CASSREGARNTEAFF. CDR3 coding DNA: TGCGCCAGCAGCCGAGAGGGGGCGCGAAACACTGAAGCTTTCTTT.